These T cell receptor beta chains were read from a single sample in a study of cytomegalovirus exposure and HLA in healthy donors. The assay was immunoSEQ multiplex PCR, and TCRdb's table has in-frame clones only and misses some. The sample consists of 95,000 to 150,000 clones, approximately 80% of them appearing once. The sample consisted of PBMCs. The origin of the receptors is a man in his forties or fifties in good health and CMV-seronegative. Both conserved end residues are part of each CDR3. The D gene is left open where the match is weak. Clone size is shown for a subset of rows, as once, few, many or a class of expanded clone.

clone_size: .; v_call: TRBV9; j_call: TRBJ2-3; d_call: TRBD2; cdr3_aa: CASSVPGGAVDTQYF; cdr3_nt: TGTGCCAGCAGCGTCCCGGGGGGGGCGGTAGATACGCAGTATTTT
clone_size: .; v_call: TRBV9; j_call: TRBJ2-1; d_call: TRBD1; cdr3_aa: CASSVVSGQGNNEQFF; cdr3_nt: TGTGCCAGCAGCGTAGTATCGGGACAGGGAAACAATGAGCAGTTCTTC
clone_size: .; v_call: TRBV28; j_call: TRBJ2-3; d_call: .; cdr3_aa: CASSPPGTDTQYF; cdr3_nt: TGTGCCAGCAGTCCTCCGGGCACAGATACGCAGTATTTT
clone_size: .; v_call: TRBV5-4; j_call: TRBJ1-4; d_call: TRBD1; cdr3_aa: CASSRTGVQEKLFF; cdr3_nt: TGTGCCAGCAGCCGGACAGGGGTTCAGGAAAAACTGTTTTTT
clone_size: .; v_call: TRBV10-3; j_call: TRBJ1-3; d_call: TRBD1; cdr3_aa: CAISPPDRTFSGNTIYF; cdr3_nt: TGTGCCATTAGCCCTCCGGACAGGACCTTCTCTGGAAACACCATATATTTT
clone_size: .; v_call: TRBV10-3; j_call: TRBJ2-2; d_call: .; cdr3_aa: CAREDIGELFF; cdr3_nt: TGTGCCCGGGAAGACATTGGGGAGCTGTTTTTT
clone_size: .; v_call: TRBV4-2; j_call: TRBJ2-7; d_call: .; cdr3_aa: CASSQDITGIPYEQYF; cdr3_nt: TGTGCCAGCAGCCAAGATATTACAGGGATACCCTACGAGCAGTACTTC
clone_size: .; v_call: TRBV27; j_call: TRBJ1-2; d_call: TRBD1; cdr3_aa: CASSPRGRISYGYTF; cdr3_nt: TGTGCCAGCAGTCCCAGGGGGCGGATCTCCTATGGCTACACCTTC
clone_size: .; v_call: TRBV29-1; j_call: TRBJ2-5; d_call: .; cdr3_aa: CSWGVETQYF; cdr3_nt: TGCAGCTGGGGGGTAGAGACCCAGTACTTC
clone_size: .; v_call: TRBV29-1; j_call: TRBJ2-7; d_call: TRBD1; cdr3_aa: CSVESGDRPYEQYF; cdr3_nt: TGCAGCGTTGAATCCGGGGACAGACCCTACGAGCAGTACTTC
clone_size: .; v_call: TRBV19; j_call: TRBJ1-1; d_call: .; cdr3_aa: CATEGILNTEAFF; cdr3_nt: TGTGCCACGGAGGGGATCCTGAACACTGAAGCTTTCTTT
clone_size: .; v_call: TRBV4-3; j_call: TRBJ2-3; d_call: TRBD1; cdr3_aa: CASSPEAGGYTDTQYF; cdr3_nt: TGCGCCAGCAGCCCTGAGGCAGGGGGCTACACAGATACGCAGTATTTT
clone_size: once; v_call: TRBV27; j_call: TRBJ1-5; d_call: .; cdr3_aa: CASSLWGAADQPQHF; cdr3_nt: TGTGCCAGCAGTTTATGGGGCGCAGCAGATCAGCCCCAGCATTTT
clone_size: .; v_call: TRBV5-1; j_call: TRBJ2-5; d_call: TRBD2; cdr3_aa: CASSPEGLAGGTQETQYF; cdr3_nt: TGCGCCAGCAGCCCCGAGGGACTAGCGGGGGGGACCCAAGAGACCCAGTACTTC
clone_size: .; v_call: TRBV5-4; j_call: TRBJ2-7; d_call: .; cdr3_aa: CASVGTLTGEQYF; cdr3_nt: TGTGCCAGCGTAGGGACTCTCACGGGCGAGCAGTACTTC
clone_size: .; v_call: TRBV6-1; j_call: TRBJ1-5; d_call: .; cdr3_aa: CASSARSGGGGQPQHF; cdr3_nt: TGTGCCAGCAGTGCCAGGAGTGGGGGCGGGGGTCAGCCCCAGCATTTT
clone_size: .; v_call: TRBV9; j_call: TRBJ2-1; d_call: TRBD1; cdr3_aa: CASSPRQGNEQFF; cdr3_nt: TGTGCCAGCAGCCCCAGACAGGGCAATGAGCAGTTCTTC
clone_size: .; v_call: TRBV6-1; j_call: TRBJ1-5; d_call: .; cdr3_aa: CASSEALGQGHKPQHF; cdr3_nt: TGTGCCAGCAGTGAAGCGCTGGGGCAGGGCCATAAGCCCCAGCATTTT
clone_size: .; v_call: TRBV27; j_call: TRBJ1-1; d_call: .; cdr3_aa: CASATTPTYTEAFF; cdr3_nt: TGTGCCAGCGCCACTACCCCTACATACACTGAAGCTTTCTTT
clone_size: .; v_call: TRBV28; j_call: TRBJ1-6; d_call: .; cdr3_aa: CASSLSTTGTPRSPLHF; cdr3_nt: TGTGCCAGCAGTTTGTCAACTACCGGGACTCCTCGTTCACCCCTCCACTTT
clone_size: .; v_call: TRBV5-6; j_call: TRBJ1-6; d_call: .; cdr3_aa: CASTPGWNSPLHF; cdr3_nt: TGTGCCAGCACCCCCGGGTGGAATTCACCCCTCCACTTT
clone_size: .; v_call: TRBV5-1; j_call: TRBJ2-7; d_call: .; cdr3_aa: CASSLGRDYEQYF; cdr3_nt: TGCGCCAGCAGCTTGGGCAGGGACTACGAGCAGTACTTC
clone_size: .; v_call: TRBV7-3; j_call: TRBJ2-2; d_call: TRBD2; cdr3_aa: CASRLSGGMNTGELFF; cdr3_nt: TGTGCCAGCAGGCTCTCGGGAGGGATGAACACCGGGGAGCTGTTTTTT
clone_size: .; v_call: TRBV5-1; j_call: TRBJ1-3; d_call: .; cdr3_aa: CASSLGQTGNTIYF; cdr3_nt: TGCGCCAGCAGCTTGGGACAAACGGGGAACACCATATATTTT
clone_size: .; v_call: TRBV11-2; j_call: TRBJ1-2; d_call: TRBD1; cdr3_aa: CASSPNGDRGLYGYTF; cdr3_nt: TGTGCCAGCAGCCCTAATGGGGACAGGGGGCTGTATGGCTACACCTTC
clone_size: .; v_call: TRBV10-3; j_call: TRBJ2-3; d_call: TRBD2; cdr3_aa: CAISEPQGTSGGAITDTQYF; cdr3_nt: TGTGCCATCAGTGAGCCGCAGGGGACTAGCGGGGGGGCCATCACAGATACGCAGTATTTT
clone_size: few; v_call: TRBV28; j_call: TRBJ2-2; d_call: .; cdr3_aa: CASSLGQFLGELFF; cdr3_nt: TGTGCCAGCAGTTTAGGGCAGTTCTTAGGGGAGCTGTTTTTT
clone_size: .; v_call: TRBV14; j_call: TRBJ2-7; d_call: TRBD1; cdr3_aa: CASSRIHGQGYEQYF; cdr3_nt: TGTGCCAGCAGCCGGATTCATGGACAGGGTTACGAGCAGTACTTC
clone_size: .; v_call: TRBV28; j_call: TRBJ2-7; d_call: .; cdr3_aa: CASSALRDSPWDEQYF; cdr3_nt: TGTGCCAGCAGTGCTCTCCGGGACTCCCCGTGGGACGAGCAGTACTTC